These T cell receptor beta chains were read from a single sample in a study of read filtering for tumor transcriptome and immune sequencing. TCRdb fed the reads into MiXCR, producing one record per CDR3 protein. In the table there are about 46,000 distinct CDR3 sequences, around 19% of which are singletons. Sequenced: a population of CD138-negative cells sorted from bone marrow. These TCRs come from a donor at least 40 years old with multiple myeloma. Both conserved end residues are part of each CDR3. Fields, in order: V gene, clone size, D gene, J gene, CDR3 DNA, CDR3 protein. A D gene is named only where the DNA matches it firmly. Clone sizes are shown as once, few, many or a size class.

V gene: TRBV19
clone size: many
D gene: NA
J gene: TRBJ1-4
CDR3 DNA: TGTGCCAGTAGTATGCTTTTTAATGAAAAACTGTTTTTT
CDR3 protein: CASSMLFNEKLFF

V gene: TRBV29-1
clone size: many
D gene: NA
J gene: TRBJ2-6
CDR3 DNA: TGCAGCGTTGAAACGGGCTCTGGGGCCAACGTCCTGACTTTC
CDR3 protein: CSVETGSGANVLTF

V gene: TRBV10-3
clone size: many
D gene: TRBD2
J gene: TRBJ2-1
CDR3 DNA: TGTGCCATCAGTGACGGAGGGACTAGCGGAGGCATCGAGCAGTTCTTC
CDR3 protein: CAISDGGTSGGIEQFF

V gene: TRBV19
clone size: many
D gene: TRBD1
J gene: TRBJ1-5
CDR3 DNA: TGTGCCAGTACCCCGGACAGGGGCTATAGCAATCAGCCCCAGCATTTT
CDR3 protein: CASTPDRGYSNQPQHF

V gene: TRBV29-1
clone size: many
D gene: TRBD2
J gene: TRBJ2-3
CDR3 DNA: TGCAGCGCCGTAGGTCTAGCGGGAGGCACAGATACGCAGTATTTT
CDR3 protein: CSAVGLAGGTDTQYF

V gene: TRBV28
clone size: many
D gene: TRBD2
J gene: TRBJ2-1
CDR3 DNA: TGTGCCAGCAGCCGGACTAGCGGGAGGACGGCTGAGCAGTTCTTC
CDR3 protein: CASSRTSGRTAEQFF

V gene: TRBV5-6
clone size: few
D gene: TRBD1
J gene: TRBJ1-5
CDR3 DNA: TGTGCCAGCAGCGCGGGAACAGGGGGCGGTCAGCCCCAGCATTTT
CDR3 protein: CASSAGTGGGQPQHF

V gene: TRBV19
clone size: many
D gene: NA
J gene: TRBJ2-5
CDR3 DNA: TGTGCCAGTAGTATCGGTTGGCTCCAAGAGACCCAGTACTTC
CDR3 protein: CASSIGWLQETQYF

V gene: TRBV28
clone size: few
D gene: TRBD2
J gene: TRBJ2-1
CDR3 DNA: TGTGCCAGCAGACTAGCGGGAGGGCCCGGCTCCTACAATGAGCAGTTCTTC
CDR3 protein: CASRLAGGPGSYNEQFF

V gene: TRBV20-1
clone size: many
D gene: TRBD1
J gene: TRBJ1-1
CDR3 DNA: TGCAGTGCTGCAGGGGGCAGGAACACTGAAGCTTTCTTT
CDR3 protein: CSAAGGRNTEAFF

V gene: TRBV15
clone size: many
D gene: NA
J gene: TRBJ1-1
CDR3 DNA: TGTGCCACCAGCAGAGTTGTGCCAGGGGTCACTGAAGCTTTCTTT
CDR3 protein: CATSRVVPGVTEAFF